The 25 T cell receptor beta chains listed next were all sequenced from one sample in a study of human thymus T cells. The method was immunoSEQ multiplex PCR; TCRdb's version includes in-frame clones alone and lacks a portion of them. The table shows under 95,000 clones, with 85% to 95% occurring only once. The source of the thymus tissue was resections taken during corrective heart surgery. The material sequenced was thymus tissue. The receptors come from a girl less than two years old with a congenital heart defect but otherwise immunologically healthy.

The V call is TRBV19, the J call TRBJ1-3, with a possible D match to TRBD1 (5 bases). V was trimmed by 7 bases and J by 10 bases, leaving 20 bases between them. Germline V gives CDR1 LNHDA, CDR2 SQIVND (reference sequence). The CDR3 contains 14 residues. The CDR3 here is CASNQRTDGGTIYF. The CDR3 DNA follows: TGTGCCAGTAACCAAAGGACCGACGGGGGAACCATATATTTT.

The J gene is TRBJ1-2, the V gene TRBV19, with 7 nucleotides matching TRBD1. Germline V gives CDR1 LNHDA, CDR2 SQIVND (reference sequence). The CDR3 spans 16 residues. Trimming cost V 7 bases and J 4 bases; bases outside gene matches: 15. CDR3 residues: CASKPRQGSWSYGYTF. For the CDR3, the DNA is TGTGCCAGTAAACCCAGACAGGGTAGTTGGAGCTATGGCTACACCTTC.

The chain joins TRBV27 to TRBJ2-5, with D perhaps assigned TRBD1 or TRBD2 (7 bases each). The CDR3 spans 14 residues. The germline V and J ends were trimmed by 5 bases and 3 bases, with 13 bases remaining between them. Germline CDR1 MNHEY, CDR2 SMNVEV (reference sequence). CDR3 region: CASSRRGGEETQYF. CDR3 DNA sequence: TGTGCCAGCAGTCGCAGGGGGGGAGAAGAGACCCAGTACTTC.

This chain uses TRBV18 with TRBJ1-4; D might be TRBD1 (5 bases). The CDR3 contains 15 residues. Germline values: CDR1 KGHSH, CDR2 LQKENI. V dropped 3 bases and J dropped 7 bases, with 15 bases sitting between them. CDR3 region: CASSPPGRWSEKLFF. CDR3 nucleotide sequence: TGTGCCAGCTCACCTCCAGGGAGGTGGAGTGAAAAACTGTTTTTT.

The genes are TRBV7-2 and TRBJ1-2; 10 bases map to TRBD1. Unmatched junction bases numbered 13, after V lost 1 base and J lost 5 bases. Germline V gene data show CDR1 as SGHTA and CDR2 as FQGNSA. CDR3 size: 18 residues. The CDR3 protein is CASSLDPLETGGRYGYTF. The DNA for the CDR3 is TGTGCCAGCAGCTTAGATCCCTTGGAGACAGGGGGCAGGTATGGCTACACCTTC.

This clone was counted a few times. The chain recombines TRBV5-1 with TRBJ1-1; tentatively, D is TRBD1 (5 bases). Germline CDR1 and CDR2: SGHRS and YFSETQ. V lost 4 bases to trimming and J lost 1 base, with 11 bases between them. The CDR3 has 14 amino acids. CDR3: CASSEGAPNTEAFF. The CDR3 DNA sequence: TGCGCCAGCAGCGAAGGGGCCCCGAACACTGAAGCTTTCTTT.

V gene TRBV19 combines with J gene TRBJ1-5; 7 bases match TRBD1. The CDR3 runs 19 residues. The germline CDR1 and CDR2 sequences are LNHDA and SQIVND (reference sequence). The V gene end was trimmed by 5 bases and the J gene end by 5 bases; junction bases not matched to a gene: 21. The CDR3 DNA reads TGTGCCAGTAGTGACTCTAGGGGGCGCGGGAGCCCCCCGCATCAGCCCCAGCATTTT. Amino acid sequence: CASSDSRGRGSPPHQPQHF.

The V and J genes are TRBV10-2 and TRBJ1-3; D call uncertain. The V and J ends lost 4 bases and 0 bases respectively, with 4 bases between them. Per germline, CDR1 WSHSY and CDR2 SAAADI. The CDR3 consists of 13 residues. The CDR3 DNA is TGCGCCAGCAGTGGGGGCTCTGGAAACACCATATATTTT. Encoded protein: CASSGGSGNTIYF.

This rearrangement joins TRBV9 to TRBJ2-1; D ambiguous. Germline V gene sequence: CDR1 SGDLS, CDR2 YYNGEE. The CDR3 runs 14 residues. Trimming left V 3 bases short and J 3 bases short, with 10 bases between. This CDR3 is CASSGPPDYNEQFF. CDR3 sequence (DNA): TGTGCCAGCAGCGGGCCGCCCGACTACAATGAGCAGTTCTTC.

The chain joins TRBV19 to TRBJ1-1, with no clear D. The CDR3 is 16 amino acids. From germline, CDR1 is LNHDA and CDR2 SQIVND (reference sequence). The V gene lost 10 bases and the J gene lost 4 bases, with 25 bases spanning the gap. CDR3 in DNA: TGTGCCACCCTATCGGAGGGTATCGGCCGAGGCACTGAAGCTTTCTTT. As protein: CATLSEGIGRGTEAFF.

The chain employs TRBV12-5 and TRBJ2-7, with 8 bases aligning to TRBD1. This CDR3 comprises 17 residues. Germline trimming cut 1 base from V and 4 bases from J; bases unmatched to any gene: 12. Germline assignment: CDR1 LGHNT and CDR2 FRNRAP. The CDR3: CASGLDQDRVVGYEQYF. CDR3 nucleotides: TGTGCTAGTGGTTTGGACCAGGACAGGGTAGTGGGATACGAGCAGTACTTC.

The rearrangement links TRBV6-6 to TRBJ2-1; D is unclear. The CDR3 consists of 12 residues. The V end was cut by 2 bases, the J end by 5 bases, with 4 bases between. Germline loops: CDR1 MNHNY, CDR2 SVGAGI (reference sequence). The CDR3: CASSYRDNEQFF. In nucleotides, the CDR3 is TGTGCCAGCAGTTACAGGGACAATGAGCAGTTCTTC.

The V and J genes are TRBV19 and TRBJ1-1, with D perhaps TRBD1 (5 bases). The V end was cut by 3 bases, the J end by 11 bases, with 19 bases between. Germline-derived CDR1 and CDR2 are LNHDA and SQIVND (reference sequence). The CDR3 consists of 14 residues. CDR3 loop: CASSMGVARERAFF. Here the CDR3 DNA reads TGTGCCAGTAGTATGGGGGTTGCCAGGGAGCGTGCTTTCTTT.

CDR3 sequence: CASSTALGRRVFLPQHF. CDR3 nucleotides: TGTGCCAGTAGTACCGCGTTGGGACGGCGGGTTTTTTTGCCCCAGCATTTT. The genes are TRBV19 and TRBJ1-5, with D tentatively TRBD1 (5 bases). V was cut by 4 bases and J by 9 bases, with 25 bases left in between. Germline CDR1 is LNHDA and CDR2 is SQIVND (reference sequence). The CDR3 length is 17 residues.

The chain joins TRBV5-4 to TRBJ2-7; 8 positions agree with TRBD2. Trimming at V came to 7 bases and at J to 6 bases, leaving 6 bases not matched to a gene. Germline assignment: CDR1 SGHNT and CDR2 YYREEE (reference sequence). This CDR3 region has 12 residues. For the CDR3, the DNA is TGTGCCAGCGCCGGGGGGGATGGCGAGCAGTACTTC. Its translation is CASAGGDGEQYF.

This chain uses TRBV19 with TRBJ2-1; a weak D match, TRBD2 (6 bases). Trimming took 1 base from V and 9 from J, leaving 13 bases between them. The germline V gene encodes CDR1 LNHDA and CDR2 SQIVND (reference sequence). CDR3 length: 14 amino acids. The CDR3 bases are TGTGCCAGTAGTATAGGGGGGACTCTCGGTGAGCAGTTCTTC. It yields the protein CASSIGGTLGEQFF.

The rearrangement joins TRBV28 to TRBJ2-5; the match to TRBD2 covers 7 bases. Germline assignment: CDR1 MDHEN and CDR2 SYDVKM. The V gene end was trimmed by 4 bases and the J gene end by 0 bases; junction bases not matched to a gene: 8. The CDR3 is 16 residues long. The CDR3 nucleotides read TGTGCCAGCAGTTCCCAAGCGGGGAGGTACCAAGAGACCCAGTACTTC. Residues: CASSSQAGRYQETQYF.

V is TRBV18 and J is TRBJ2-1, with TRBD2 identical over 9 bases. The CDR3 totals 14 residues. Per the germline V gene, CDR1 is KGHSH and CDR2 is LQKENI. V shed 5 bases and J 6 bases; nucleotides not matched to a gene: 5. CDR3 nucleotides: TGTGCCAGCTCAGTAGCGGGAGTTGGCAATGAGCAGTTCTTC. Encoded protein: CASSVAGVGNEQFF.

This clone has a single count. The rearrangement links TRBV5-4 to TRBJ2-5, with no clear D. Looked up from germline, CDR1 is SGHNT and CDR2 is YYREEE (reference sequence). The CDR3 runs to 16 residues. Trimming shortened V by 2 bases and J by 5 bases, and 19 bases separated the two germline ends. For the CDR3, the DNA is TGTGCCAGCAGCTTTGCGGACCACAACATCGTTGAGACCCAGTACTTC. Amino acid sequence: CASSFADHNIVETQYF. Full variable domain (outside the CDR3, taken from reference TRBV5-4 and TRBJ2-5): ETGVTQSPTHLIKTRGQQVTLRCSSQSGHNTVSWYQQALGQGPQFIFQYYREEENGRGNFPPRFSGLQFPNYSSELNVNALELDDSALYLCASSFADHNIVETQYFGPGTRLLVL.

For the CDR3, the DNA is TGTGCCAGCAGCCACTGGCCGGAAAACTATGGCTACACCTTC. Its translation: CASSHWPENYGYTF. J is TRBJ1-2 and V is TRBV5-5; D gene unclear. Germline loops: CDR1 SGHKS, CDR2 YYEKEE (reference sequence). There are 14 residues in the CDR3. Trimming pared 4 bases from V and 2 bases from J, leaving 12 bases between. Variable domain in full (rest from reference TRBV5-5 and TRBJ1-2): DAGVTQSPTHLIKTRGQQVTLRCSPISGHKSVSWYQQVLGQGPQFIFQYYEKEERGRGNFPDRFSARQFPNYSSELNVNALLLGDSALYLCASSHWPENYGYTFGSGTRLTVV.

The V call is TRBV15, the J call TRBJ1-2, with 7 bases identical to TRBD1. J lost 3 bases, V lost 0 bases, and 13 bases had no gene match. The CDR3 loop spans 18 amino acids. CDR1 and CDR2 from the germline V gene are LNHNV and YYDKDF (reference sequence). The CDR3 nucleotides read TGTGCCACCAGCAGAGACGAATTTCTCGACAGGGAAGACTATGGCTACACCTTC. Translating gives CATSRDEFLDREDYGYTF.

This clone was detected only once. This chain joins TRBV9 and TRBJ1-1, with D tentatively TRBD1 (5 bases). Trimming took off 6 bases at V and 0 bases at J, with 12 bases between the two ends. Germline values: CDR1 SGDLS, CDR2 YYNGEE. The CDR3 runs to 14 residues. Here the CDR3 reads CASTAGTMNTEAFF. DNA for the CDR3: TGTGCCAGCACCGCCGGGACCATGAACACTGAAGCTTTCTTT.

The chain carries TRBV2 and TRBJ1-3, with D possibly TRBD1 on 6 matching bases. Trimming took off 6 bases at V and 4 bases at J, with 13 bases between the two ends. The CDR3 length is 14 residues. The germline CDR1 and CDR2 sequences are SNHLY and FYNNEI. Here the CDR3 reads CASRIQGEGNTIYF. Written as DNA, the CDR3 is TGTGCCAGCAGGATACAGGGAGAAGGAAACACCATATATTTT. Using reference TRBV2 and TRBJ1-3 for the parts outside the CDR3, the full variable domain is EPEVTQTPSHQVTQMGQEVILRCVPISNHLYFYWYRQILGQKVEFLVSFYNNEISEKSEIFDDQFSVERPDGSNFTLKIRSTKLEDSAMYFCASRIQGEGNTIYFGEGSWLTVV.

This chain links TRBV29-1 with TRBJ1-2; D possibly corresponds to TRBD1 (5 bases). There are 17 residues in the CDR3. Trimming left V 3 bases short and J 2 bases short, with 22 bases between. CDR1 is SQVTM, CDR2 ANQGSEA, per germline. The CDR3 DNA reads TGCAGCGTTGAGATGGGGGTTCAACCGCAACCCAACTATGGCTACACCTTC. This codes for CSVEMGVQPQPNYGYTF.

This chain connects TRBV7-3 to TRBJ2-1, with 7 bases lining up with TRBD1. Per germline, CDR1 SGHTA and CDR2 FQGTGA. The ends lost 5 bases at V and 5 bases at J; junction bases unmatched: 9. The CDR3 sequence is 15 residues long. CDR3 sequence (DNA): TGTGCCAGCAGCCCCCTCGGACAGGCAGACAATGAGCAGTTCTTC. This translates into CASSPLGQADNEQFF.